This T cell receptor beta chain was sequenced for a study of T cell responses to AZD1222 COVID-19 vaccine. The repertoire was sequenced with immunoSEQ multiplex PCR; TCRdb's copy has only in-frame clones and lacks some. Of 130,000 to 150,000 clones in the sample, 88% were seen once. Per the germline V gene, CDR1 is MNHEY and CDR2 is SVGAGI. V was cut by 7 bases and J by 7 bases, with 11 bases left in between. The CDR3 loop spans 13 amino acids. The chain has TRBV6-5 and TRBJ1-6; D not resolved. Sequenced here: peripheral blood, sampled on day 0 of AZD1222 vaccination. This clonotype was obtained from an adult in good health. The CDR3 sequence is CASIGLINSPLHF. CDR3 DNA: TGTGCCAGCATCGGCCTCATAAATTCACCCCTCCACTTT.